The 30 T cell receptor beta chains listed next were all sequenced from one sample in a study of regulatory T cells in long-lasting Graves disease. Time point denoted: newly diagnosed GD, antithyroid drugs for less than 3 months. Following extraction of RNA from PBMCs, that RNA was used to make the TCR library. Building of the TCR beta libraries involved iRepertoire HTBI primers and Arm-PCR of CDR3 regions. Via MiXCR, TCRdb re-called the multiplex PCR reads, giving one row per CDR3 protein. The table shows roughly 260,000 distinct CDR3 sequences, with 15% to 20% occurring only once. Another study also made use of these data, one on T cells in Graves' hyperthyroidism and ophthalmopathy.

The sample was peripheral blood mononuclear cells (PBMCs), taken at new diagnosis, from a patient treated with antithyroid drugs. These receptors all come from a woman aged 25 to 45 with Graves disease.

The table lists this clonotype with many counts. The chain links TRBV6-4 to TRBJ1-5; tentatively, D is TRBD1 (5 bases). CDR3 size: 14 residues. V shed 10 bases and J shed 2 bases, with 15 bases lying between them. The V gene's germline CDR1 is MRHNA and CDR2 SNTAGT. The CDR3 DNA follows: TGTGCCAACCAGACCAGGGATGGCAATCAGCCCCAGCATTTT. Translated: CANQTRDGNQPQHF.

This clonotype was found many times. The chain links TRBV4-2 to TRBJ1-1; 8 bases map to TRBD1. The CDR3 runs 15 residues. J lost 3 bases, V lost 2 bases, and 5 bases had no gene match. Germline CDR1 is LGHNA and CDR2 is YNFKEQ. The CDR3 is CASSQPGQGHTEAFF. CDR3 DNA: TGTGCCAGCAGCCAACCTGGACAGGGACACACTGAAGCTTTCTTT.

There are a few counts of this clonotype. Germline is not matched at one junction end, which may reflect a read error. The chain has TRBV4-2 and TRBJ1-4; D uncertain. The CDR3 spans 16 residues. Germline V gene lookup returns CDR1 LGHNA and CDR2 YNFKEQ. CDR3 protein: CASSKEHTVANEKLFF. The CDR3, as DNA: TGTGCCAGCAGCAAAGAGCATACGGTTGCTAATGAAAAACTGTTTTTT.

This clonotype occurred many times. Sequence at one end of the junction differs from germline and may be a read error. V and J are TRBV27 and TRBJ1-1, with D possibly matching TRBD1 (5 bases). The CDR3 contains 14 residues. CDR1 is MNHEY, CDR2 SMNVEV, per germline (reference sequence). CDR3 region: CASSLSQGNTEAFF. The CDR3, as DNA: TGTGCCAGCAGCTTATCCCAGGGGAACACTGAAGCTTTCTTT.

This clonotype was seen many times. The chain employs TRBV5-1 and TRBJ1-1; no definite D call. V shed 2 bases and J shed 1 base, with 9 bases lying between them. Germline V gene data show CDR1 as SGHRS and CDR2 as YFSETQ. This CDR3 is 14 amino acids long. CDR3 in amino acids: CASSLTISNTEAFF. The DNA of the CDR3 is TGCGCCAGCAGCTTAACGATTTCGAACACTGAAGCTTTCTTT.

Here the CDR3 DNA reads TGCAGTGCTAGAGGTGGCGGGGGGGGCACTGAAGCTTTCTTT. Protein: CSARGGGGGTEAFF. V is TRBV20-1 and J is TRBJ1-1; TRBD1 might be the D (5 bases). The CDR3 consists of 14 residues. V lost 1 base, J lost 4 bases, and 13 bases lay in between. The germline V gene encodes CDR1 DFQATT and CDR2 SNEGSKA (reference sequence).

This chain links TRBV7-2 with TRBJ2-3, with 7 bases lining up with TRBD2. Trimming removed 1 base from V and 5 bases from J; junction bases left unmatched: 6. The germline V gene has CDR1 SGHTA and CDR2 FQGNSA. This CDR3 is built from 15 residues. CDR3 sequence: CASSLGTGREDTQYF. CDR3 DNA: TGTGCCAGCAGCTTAGGGACGGGGAGGGAAGATACGCAGTATTTT.

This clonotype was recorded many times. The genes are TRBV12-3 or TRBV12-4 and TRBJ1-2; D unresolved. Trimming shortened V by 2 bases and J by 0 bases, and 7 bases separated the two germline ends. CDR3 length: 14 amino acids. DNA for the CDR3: TGTGCCAGCAGTTTATGGAAATCTAACTATGGCTACACCTTC. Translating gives CASSLWKSNYGYTF.

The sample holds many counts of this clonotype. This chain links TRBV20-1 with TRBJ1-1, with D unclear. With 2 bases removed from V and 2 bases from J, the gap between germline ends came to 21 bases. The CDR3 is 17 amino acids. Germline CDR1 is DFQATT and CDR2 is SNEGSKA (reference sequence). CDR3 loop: CSARSYRLQTVNTEAFF. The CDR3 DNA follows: TGCAGTGCTAGATCTTATCGTTTACAGACGGTCAACACTGAAGCTTTCTTT.

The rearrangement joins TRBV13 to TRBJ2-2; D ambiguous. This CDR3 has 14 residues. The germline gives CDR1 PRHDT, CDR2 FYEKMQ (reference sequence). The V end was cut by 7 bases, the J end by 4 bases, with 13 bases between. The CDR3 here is CASTPRRPTGELFF. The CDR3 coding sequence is TGTGCCAGCACCCCCCGGCGCCCCACCGGGGAGCTGTTTTTT.

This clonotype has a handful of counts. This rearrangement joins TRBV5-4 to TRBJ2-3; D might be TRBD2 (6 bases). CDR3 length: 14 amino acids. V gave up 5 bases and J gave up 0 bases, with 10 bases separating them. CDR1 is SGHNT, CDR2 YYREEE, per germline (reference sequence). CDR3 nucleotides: TGTGCCAGCAGGCGGGACTTGAGCACAGATACGCAGTATTTT. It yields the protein CASRRDLSTDTQYF.

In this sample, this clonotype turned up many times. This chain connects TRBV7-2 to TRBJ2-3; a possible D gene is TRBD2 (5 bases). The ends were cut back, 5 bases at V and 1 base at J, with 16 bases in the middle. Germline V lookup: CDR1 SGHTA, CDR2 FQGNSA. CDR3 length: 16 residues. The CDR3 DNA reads TGTGCCAGCAGCCCTCAAACTAGTCTCGGCACAGATACGCAGTATTTT. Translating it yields CASSPQTSLGTDTQYF.

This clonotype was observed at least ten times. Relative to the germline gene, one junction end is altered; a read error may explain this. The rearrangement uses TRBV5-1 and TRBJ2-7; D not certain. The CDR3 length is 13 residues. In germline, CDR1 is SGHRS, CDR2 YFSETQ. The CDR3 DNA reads TGTGCCAGCAGCTTGGCCGCCCATGGAGAGCAGTACTTC. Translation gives CASSLAAHGEQYF.

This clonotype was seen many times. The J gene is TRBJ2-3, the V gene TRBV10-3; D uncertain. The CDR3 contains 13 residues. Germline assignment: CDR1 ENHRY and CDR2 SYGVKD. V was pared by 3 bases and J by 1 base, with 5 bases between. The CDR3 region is CAISDGGTDTQYF. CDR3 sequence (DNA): TGTGCCATCAGTGACGGCGGCACAGATACGCAGTATTTT.

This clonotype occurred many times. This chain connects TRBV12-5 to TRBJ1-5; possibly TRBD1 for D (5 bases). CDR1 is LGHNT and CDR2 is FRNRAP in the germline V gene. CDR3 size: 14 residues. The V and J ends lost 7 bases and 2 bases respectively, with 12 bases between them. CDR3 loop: CASEWGDGNQPQHF. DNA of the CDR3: TGTGCTAGTGAATGGGGGGATGGCAATCAGCCCCAGCATTTT.

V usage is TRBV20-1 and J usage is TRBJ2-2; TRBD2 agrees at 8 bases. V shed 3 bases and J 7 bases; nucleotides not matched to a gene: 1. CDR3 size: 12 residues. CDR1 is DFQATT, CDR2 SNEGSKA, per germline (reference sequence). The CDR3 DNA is TGCAGTGCTAGCGGGGGGGGCGGGGAGCTGTTTTTT. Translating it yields CSASGGGGELFF.

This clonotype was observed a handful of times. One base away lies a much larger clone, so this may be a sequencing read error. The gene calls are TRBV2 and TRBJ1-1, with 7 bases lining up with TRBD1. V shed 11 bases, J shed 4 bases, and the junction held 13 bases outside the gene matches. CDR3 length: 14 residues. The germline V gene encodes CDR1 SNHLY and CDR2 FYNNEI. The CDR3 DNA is TGTGCCCCAGGGGGACCGAGGGGGACCACTGAAGCTTTCTTT. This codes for CAPGGPRGTTEAFF.

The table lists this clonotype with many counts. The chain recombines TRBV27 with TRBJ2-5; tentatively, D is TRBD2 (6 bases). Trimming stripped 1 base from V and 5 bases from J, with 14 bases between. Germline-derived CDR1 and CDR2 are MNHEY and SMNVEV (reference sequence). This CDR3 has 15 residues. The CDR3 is CASSLWGAGGETQYF. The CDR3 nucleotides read TGTGCCAGCAGTTTATGGGGAGCGGGTGGCGAGACCCAGTACTTC.

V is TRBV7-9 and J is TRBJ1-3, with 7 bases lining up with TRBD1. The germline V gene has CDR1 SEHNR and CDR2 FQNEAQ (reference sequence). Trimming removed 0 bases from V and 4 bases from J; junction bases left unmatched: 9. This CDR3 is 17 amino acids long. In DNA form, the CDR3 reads TGTGCCAGCAGCTTAGCGAGAGGGGGCCCCAAAGGAAACACCATATATTTT. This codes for CASSLARGGPKGNTIYF.

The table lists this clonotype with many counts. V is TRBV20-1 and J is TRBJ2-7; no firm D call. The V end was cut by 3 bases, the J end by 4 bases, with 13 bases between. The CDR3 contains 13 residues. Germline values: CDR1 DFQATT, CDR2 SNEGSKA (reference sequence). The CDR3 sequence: CSARGPDGYEQYF. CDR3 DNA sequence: TGCAGTGCTAGGGGTCCGGACGGGTACGAGCAGTACTTC.

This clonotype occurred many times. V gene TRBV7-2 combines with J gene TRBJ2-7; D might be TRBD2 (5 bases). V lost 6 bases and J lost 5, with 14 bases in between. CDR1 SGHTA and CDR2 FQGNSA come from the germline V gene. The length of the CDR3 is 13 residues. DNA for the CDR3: TGTGCCAGCAGTAATGGCGGGTGGGACGAGCAGTACTTC. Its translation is CASSNGGWDEQYF.

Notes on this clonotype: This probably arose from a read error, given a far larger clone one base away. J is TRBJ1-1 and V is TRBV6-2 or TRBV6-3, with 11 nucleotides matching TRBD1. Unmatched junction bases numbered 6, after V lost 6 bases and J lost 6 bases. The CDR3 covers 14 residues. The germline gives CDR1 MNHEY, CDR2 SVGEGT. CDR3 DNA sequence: TGTGCCAGCAGCGGACAGGGGGCCACCGCTGAAGCTTTCTTT. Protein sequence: CASSGQGATAEAFF.

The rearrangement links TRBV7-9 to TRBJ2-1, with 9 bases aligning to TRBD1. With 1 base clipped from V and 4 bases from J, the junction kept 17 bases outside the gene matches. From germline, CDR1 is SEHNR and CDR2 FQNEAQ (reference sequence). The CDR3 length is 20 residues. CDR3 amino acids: CASSLVGGFRRTGDYNEQFF. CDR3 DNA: TGTGCCAGCAGCTTAGTGGGGGGGTTTCGTAGGACAGGGGATTACAATGAGCAGTTCTTC. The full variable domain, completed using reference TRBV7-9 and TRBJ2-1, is DTGVSQNPRHKITKRGQNVTFRCDPISEHNRLYWYRQTLGQGPEFLTYFQNEAQLEKSRLLSDRFSAERPKGSFSTLEIQRTEQGDSAMYLCASSLVGGFRRTGDYNEQFFGPGTRLTVL.

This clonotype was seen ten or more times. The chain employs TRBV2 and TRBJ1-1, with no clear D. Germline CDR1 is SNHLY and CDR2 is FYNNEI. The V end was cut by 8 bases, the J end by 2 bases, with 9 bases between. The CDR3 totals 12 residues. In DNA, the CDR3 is TGTGCCAGCTTCGGGAGCAACACTGAAGCTTTCTTT. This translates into CASFGSNTEAFF.

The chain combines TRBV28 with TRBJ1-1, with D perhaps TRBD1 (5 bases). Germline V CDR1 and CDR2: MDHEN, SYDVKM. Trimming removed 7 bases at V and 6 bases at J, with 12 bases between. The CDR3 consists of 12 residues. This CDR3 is CASTSLGAEAFF. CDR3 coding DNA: TGTGCCAGCACCTCCTTGGGGGCTGAAGCTTTCTTT.

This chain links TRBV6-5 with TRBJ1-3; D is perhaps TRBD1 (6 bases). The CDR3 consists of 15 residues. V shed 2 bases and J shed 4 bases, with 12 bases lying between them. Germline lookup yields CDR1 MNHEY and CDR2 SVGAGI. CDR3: CASSYPGAQGNTIYF. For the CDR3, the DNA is TGTGCCAGCAGTTACCCGGGGGCGCAGGGAAACACCATATATTTT.

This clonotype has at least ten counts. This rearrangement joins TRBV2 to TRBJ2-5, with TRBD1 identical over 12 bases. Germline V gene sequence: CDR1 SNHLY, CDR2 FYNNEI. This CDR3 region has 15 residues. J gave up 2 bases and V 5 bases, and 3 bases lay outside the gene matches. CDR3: CASSRDRGRQETQYF. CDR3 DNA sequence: TGTGCCAGCAGTCGGGACAGGGGGCGGCAAGAGACCCAGTACTTC.

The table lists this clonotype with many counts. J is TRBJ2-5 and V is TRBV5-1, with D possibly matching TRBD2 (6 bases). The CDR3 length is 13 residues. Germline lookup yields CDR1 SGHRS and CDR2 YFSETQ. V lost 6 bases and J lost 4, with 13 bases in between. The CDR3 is CASTRGTVETQYF. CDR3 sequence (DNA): TGCGCCAGCACCAGAGGGACTGTAGAGACCCAGTACTTC.

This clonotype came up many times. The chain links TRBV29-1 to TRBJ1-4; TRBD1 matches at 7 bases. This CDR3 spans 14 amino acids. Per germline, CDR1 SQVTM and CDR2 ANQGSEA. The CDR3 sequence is CSAFGTATNEKLFF. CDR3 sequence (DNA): TGCAGTGCCTTCGGGACAGCAACTAATGAAAAACTGTTTTTT.

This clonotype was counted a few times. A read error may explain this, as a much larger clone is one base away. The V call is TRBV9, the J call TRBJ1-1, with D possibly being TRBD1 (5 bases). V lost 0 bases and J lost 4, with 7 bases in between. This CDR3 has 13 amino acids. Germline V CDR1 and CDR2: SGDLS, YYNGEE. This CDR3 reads CASSVAGCTEAFF. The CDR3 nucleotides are TGTGCCAGCAGCGTAGCAGGGTGCACTGAAGCTTTCTTT.